This T cell receptor (beta chain) is from a study of shared T cell receptors in the human thymus. Germline CDR1 and CDR2: LNHDA and SQIVND (reference sequence). This CDR3 spans 12 amino acids. Trimming stripped 8 bases from V and 5 bases from J, with 12 bases between. Here immunoSEQ multiplex PCR was the method, and the copy in TCRdb shows in-frame clones only, minus some. The data show hundreds of thousands of clones, with roughly 88% seen just once and about 0.01% held by the top ten. These data also formed part of another study, on human thymus T cells.

Sequenced: thymocytes. The chain uses TRBV19 and TRBJ1-2; TRBD1 is a possible D gene (6 bases). This TCR came from a boy under three years old with a congenital heart defect. The CDR3 coding sequence is TGTGCCAGTCCGAACAGGGAGTATGGCTACACCTTC. It translates to CASPNREYGYTF. The variable domain in full, completed from reference TRBV19 and TRBJ1-2, reads DGGITQSPKYLFRKEGQNVTLSCEQNLNHDAMYWYRQDPGQGLRLIYYSQIVNDFQKGDIAEGYSVSREKKESFPLTVTSAQKNPTAFYLCASPNREYGYTFGSGTRLTVV.